Presented here are 19 T cell receptor beta chains from one specimen sequenced in a study of somatic mutations in cytotoxic T cells in rheumatoid arthritis (dated by TCRdb to about 2017). To prepare the library, the immunoSEQ multiplex PCR assay was applied. TCRdb stores this immuneACCESS table with in-frame sequences only. Part of the clones is absent; in the studies checked, under half of the shortfall reflects unresolved V genes, and no reason is known for the rest. The sample table lists 35,000 to 45,000 clones, around 80% of them with a count of one. The top ten hold roughly 3.1% of the sample. The sequenced sample was CD8+ T cells sorted from blood. The receptors were sampled from a man aged 35-49 years in good health.

The chain joins TRBV4-1 to TRBJ2-2; D not resolved. The germline gives CDR1 MGHRA, CDR2 YSYEKL. The CDR3 runs 14 residues. Trimming shortened V by 4 bases and J by 3 bases, and 9 bases separated the two germline ends. CDR3 in amino acids: CASSRSADTGELFF. The CDR3, as DNA: TGCGCCAGCAGCCGCAGTGCCGACACCGGGGAGCTGTTTTTT.

The V gene is TRBV11-2, the J gene TRBJ1-1; 8 nucleotides line up with TRBD1. This CDR3 region has 18 residues. The germline V gene encodes CDR1 SGHAT and CDR2 FQNNGV. V trimming: 0 bases; J trimming: 0 bases; junction bases outside the gene matches: 9. The CDR3 region is CASSLDRGQGDMNTEAFF. CDR3 bases: TGTGCCAGCAGCTTAGACAGGGGGCAAGGGGACATGAACACTGAAGCTTTCTTT.

The rearrangement joins TRBV28 to TRBJ2-5, with D possibly called TRBD1 or TRBD2 (5 bases each). The CDR3 has 16 residues. Trimming shortened V by 3 bases and J by 7 bases, and 21 bases separated the two germline ends. The germline CDR1 and CDR2 sequences are MDHEN and SYDVKM. CDR3 nucleotide sequence: TGTGCCAGCAGTTTTTTTTCGGGACCCCAAACAGGGACCCAGTACTTC. It yields the protein CASSFFSGPQTGTQYF.

The CDR3: CASRPPYEQYF. The CDR3 region has the DNA TGTGCCAGCAGACCCCCCTACGAGCAGTACTTC. This sequence joins TRBV27 and TRBJ2-7; D gene ambiguous. The CDR3 spans 11 residues. Trimming removed 6 bases from V and 2 bases from J, with 5 bases in between. From germline, CDR1 is MNHEY and CDR2 SMNVEV (reference sequence).

This chain uses TRBV25-1 with TRBJ2-3, with D perhaps TRBD1 (6 bases). Trimming left V 3 bases short and J 3 bases short, with 16 bases between. Germline values: CDR1 MGHDK, CDR2 SYGVNS. This CDR3 is 16 amino acids long. Here the CDR3 reads CASSDPDRFRTDTQYF. Written as DNA, the CDR3 is TGTGCCAGCAGTGATCCCGACAGGTTTCGGACAGATACGCAGTATTTT.

The chain has TRBV14 and TRBJ2-1; D unclear. In germline, CDR1 is SGHDN, CDR2 FVKESK. CDR3 length: 15 residues. V lost 1 base to trimming and J lost 1 base, with 8 bases between them. The CDR3 sequence: CASSQVRGSYNEQFF. CDR3 nucleotides: TGTGCCAGCAGCCAAGTTCGAGGTTCCTACAATGAGCAGTTCTTC.

The gene calls are TRBV27 and TRBJ2-7, with D possibly TRBD2 on 5 matching bases. V gave up 4 bases and J gave up 0 bases, with 13 bases separating them. This CDR3 contains 15 residues. Germline V gene data show CDR1 as MNHEY and CDR2 as SMNVEV (reference sequence). The CDR3 loop is CASSSWRLYSYEQYF. CDR3 coding DNA: TGTGCCAGCAGTTCGTGGAGGTTATACTCCTACGAGCAGTACTTC.

This clone was recorded a few times. CDR3 residues: CASSQGGSPYEQYF. The CDR3 DNA reads TGCGCCAGCAGCCAAGGGGGAAGCCCCTACGAGCAGTACTTC. V is TRBV4-1 and J is TRBJ2-7; D unclear. The CDR3 spans 14 residues. The germline CDR1 and CDR2 sequences are MGHRA and YSYEKL. Trimming left V 1 base short and J 2 bases short, with 9 bases between.

This chain joins TRBV28 and TRBJ2-7; 9 bases map to TRBD1. Germline-derived CDR1 and CDR2 are MDHEN and SYDVKM. There are 14 residues in the CDR3. After removal of 3 bases from V and 2 bases from J, the junction contained 2 bases not matched to a gene. This CDR3 reads CASSFGQGTYEQYF. The CDR3 DNA reads as TGTGCCAGCAGTTTTGGACAGGGGACCTACGAGCAGTACTTC.

The gene calls are TRBV28 and TRBJ2-1, with TRBD2 matching 9 bases. The V segment lost 6 bases and the J segment 1 base; nucleotides outside the gene matches: 7. Germline V gene lookup returns CDR1 MDHEN and CDR2 SYDVKM. The CDR3 contains 16 residues. This CDR3 is CASRGGLAGSYNEQFF. The CDR3 DNA follows: TGTGCCAGCAGAGGCGGCCTAGCGGGATCCTACAATGAGCAGTTCTTC.

A few counts support this clone. V is TRBV4-1 and J is TRBJ2-3, with D possibly called TRBD1 or TRBD2 (7 bases each). Germline V lookup: CDR1 MGHRA, CDR2 YSYEKL. The CDR3 totals 17 residues. Trimming took 2 bases from V and 5 from J, leaving 20 bases between them. In DNA form, the CDR3 reads TGCGCCAGCAGCCAATCAAACGCGGGGGACAGTCAAGATACGCAGTATTTT. Translated, it gives CASSQSNAGDSQDTQYF.

This clone appeared a few times. V gene TRBV5-4 combines with J gene TRBJ2-7; possible D gene TRBD2, 6 bases. CDR3 length: 14 amino acids. Germline loops: CDR1 SGHNT, CDR2 YYREEE (reference sequence). V gave up 1 base and J gave up 4 bases, with 12 bases separating them. The CDR3 coding sequence is TGTGCCAGCAGCTTGCCCGGGAGTGGTTACGAGCAGTACTTC. Its translation: CASSLPGSGYEQYF.

The chain joins TRBV13 to TRBJ1-1; the D is unclear. CDR3 length equals 12 residues. The V end was cut by 4 bases, the J end by 6 bases, with 9 bases between. Germline V gene data show CDR1 as PRHDT and CDR2 as FYEKMQ (reference sequence). This chain's CDR3 is CASSWTGAEAFF. The DNA of the CDR3 is TGTGCCAGCAGCTGGACTGGGGCTGAAGCTTTCTTT.

This clone was found once. V and J are TRBV6-5 and TRBJ2-2; D is undetermined. Germline-derived CDR1 and CDR2 are MNHEY and SVGAGI. V lost 6 bases and J lost 0, with 11 bases in between. CDR3 length: 15 amino acids. Written as DNA, the CDR3 is TGTGCCAGCAGCCCAATTGTGGCGAACACCGGGGAGCTGTTTTTT. Its protein product is CASSPIVANTGELFF.

The chain links TRBV5-4 to TRBJ2-7; D is perhaps TRBD1 or TRBD2 (5 bases each). The CDR3 spans 12 residues. CDR1 and CDR2 (germline): SGHNT, YYREEE (reference sequence). The germline V and J ends were trimmed by 4 bases and 6 bases, with 11 bases remaining between them. This CDR3 reads CASSTGPLEQYF. The DNA for the CDR3 is TGTGCCAGCAGCACGGGGCCCCTCGAGCAGTACTTC.

V gene TRBV27 combines with J gene TRBJ2-3; 13 bases map to TRBD2. Trimming at V came to 0 bases and at J to 4 bases, leaving 10 bases not matched to a gene. This CDR3 region has 19 residues. The germline CDR1 and CDR2 sequences are MNHEY and SMNVEV (reference sequence). CDR3 in amino acids: CASSLSRVTSGRKADTQYF. Written as DNA, the CDR3 is TGTGCCAGCAGTTTATCCAGGGTGACTAGCGGGAGGAAGGCAGATACGCAGTATTTT.

V and J are TRBV5-1 and TRBJ1-1; possible D gene TRBD1, 5 bases. V dropped 3 bases and J dropped 1 base, with 13 bases sitting between them. This CDR3 region has 15 residues. Germline V gene lookup returns CDR1 SGHRS and CDR2 YFSETQ. The CDR3 loop is CASSWWGLTNTEAFF. The CDR3, as DNA: TGCGCCAGCAGCTGGTGGGGACTTACGAACACTGAAGCTTTCTTT.

The chain uses TRBV29-1 and TRBJ2-7; TRBD2 agrees at 16 bases. The V gene's germline CDR1 is SQVTM and CDR2 ANQGSEA. J gave up 3 bases and V 0 bases, and 8 bases lay outside the gene matches. This CDR3 contains 18 residues. CDR3 residues: CSVEDGGTSGRGIYEQYF. CDR3 sequence (DNA): TGCAGCGTTGAAGATGGGGGGACTAGCGGGAGGGGAATCTACGAGCAGTACTTC.

The chain is built from TRBV18 and TRBJ2-1; D possibly corresponds to TRBD1 (6 bases). The germline V gene has CDR1 KGHSH and CDR2 LQKENI. The CDR3 extends over 15 amino acids. V was trimmed by 5 bases and J by 0 bases, leaving 11 bases between them. CDR3 in DNA: TGTGCCAGCTCAACACAGGGCAGCTCCTACAATGAGCAGTTCTTC. Its protein product is CASSTQGSSYNEQFF.